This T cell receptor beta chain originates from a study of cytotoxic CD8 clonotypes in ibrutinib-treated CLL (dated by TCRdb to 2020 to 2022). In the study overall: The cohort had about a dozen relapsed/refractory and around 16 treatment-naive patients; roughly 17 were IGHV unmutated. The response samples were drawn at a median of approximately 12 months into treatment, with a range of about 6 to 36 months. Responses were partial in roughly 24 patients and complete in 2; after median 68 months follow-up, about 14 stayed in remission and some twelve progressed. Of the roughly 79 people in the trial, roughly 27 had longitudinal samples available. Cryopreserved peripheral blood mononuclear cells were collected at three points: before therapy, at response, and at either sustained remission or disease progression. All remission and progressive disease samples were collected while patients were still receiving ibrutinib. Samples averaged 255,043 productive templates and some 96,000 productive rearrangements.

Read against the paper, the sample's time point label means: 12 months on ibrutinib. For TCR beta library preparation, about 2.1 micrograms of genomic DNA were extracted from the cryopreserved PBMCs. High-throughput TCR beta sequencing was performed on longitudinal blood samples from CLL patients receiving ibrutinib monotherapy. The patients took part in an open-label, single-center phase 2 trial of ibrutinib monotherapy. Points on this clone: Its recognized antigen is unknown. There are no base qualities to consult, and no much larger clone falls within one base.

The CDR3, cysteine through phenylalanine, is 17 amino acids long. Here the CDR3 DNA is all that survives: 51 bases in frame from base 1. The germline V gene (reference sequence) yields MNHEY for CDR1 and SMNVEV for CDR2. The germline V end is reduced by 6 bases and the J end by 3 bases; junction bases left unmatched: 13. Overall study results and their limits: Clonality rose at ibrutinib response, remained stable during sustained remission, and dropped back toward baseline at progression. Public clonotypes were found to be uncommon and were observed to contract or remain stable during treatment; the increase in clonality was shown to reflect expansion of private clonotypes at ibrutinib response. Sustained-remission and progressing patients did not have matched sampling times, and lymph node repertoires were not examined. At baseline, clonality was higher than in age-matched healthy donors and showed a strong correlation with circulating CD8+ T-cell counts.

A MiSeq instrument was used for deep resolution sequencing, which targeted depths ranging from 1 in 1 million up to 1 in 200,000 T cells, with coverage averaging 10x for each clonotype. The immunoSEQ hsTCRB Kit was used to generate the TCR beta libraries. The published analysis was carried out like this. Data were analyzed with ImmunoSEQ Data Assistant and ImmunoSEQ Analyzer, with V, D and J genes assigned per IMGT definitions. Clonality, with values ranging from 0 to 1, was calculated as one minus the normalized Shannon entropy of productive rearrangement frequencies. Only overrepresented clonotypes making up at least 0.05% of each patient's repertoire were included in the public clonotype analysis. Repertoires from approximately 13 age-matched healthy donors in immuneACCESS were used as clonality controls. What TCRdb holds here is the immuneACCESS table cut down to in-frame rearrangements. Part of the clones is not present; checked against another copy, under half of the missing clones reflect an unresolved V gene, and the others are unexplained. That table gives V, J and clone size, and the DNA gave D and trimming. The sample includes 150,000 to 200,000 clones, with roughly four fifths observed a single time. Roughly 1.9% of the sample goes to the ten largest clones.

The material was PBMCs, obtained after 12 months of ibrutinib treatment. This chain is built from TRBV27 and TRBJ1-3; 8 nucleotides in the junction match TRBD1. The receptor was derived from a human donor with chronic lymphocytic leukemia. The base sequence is TGTGCCAGCAGATCCCGTCGACAGGGGATGTTTGGAAACACCATATATTTT. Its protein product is CASRSRRQGMFGNTIYF.